The 5 T cell receptor beta chains given below trace back to one sample, sequenced in a study of T cells in localized non-small cell lung cancer (dated by TCRdb to 2018 to 2021). Receptor amplification or capture employed the immunoSEQ multiplex PCR assay. TCRdb limited this immuneACCESS table to in-frame rearrangements with V and J called. A share of clones is missing; checked studies link under half to unresolved V genes, and the rest is unexplained. This sample has 40,000 or so clones in its table, and around 86% of those were observed once. The ten largest clones take up approximately 6% of the sample. Sequenced material: peripheral blood, taken before any cancer treatment. The receptors originated from a man between 40 and 70 years old with stage I lung adenocarcinoma.

The rearrangement uses TRBV5-4 and TRBJ1-1; D perhaps matches TRBD1 (6 bases). Germline CDR1 reads SGHNT; CDR2 reads YYREEE (reference sequence). Trimming left V 3 bases short and J 2 bases short, with 17 bases between. There are 16 residues in the CDR3. Written as DNA, the CDR3 is TGTGCCAGCAGCTCCCCCTGGAAGGGGGACAACACTGAAGCTTTCTTT. It is translated as CASSSPWKGDNTEAFF.

The chain links TRBV29-1 to TRBJ1-4; maybe TRBD1 (6 bases). Between the trimmed V and J ends, which lost 4 bases and 6 bases, there was a span of 9 bases. Germline CDR1 reads SQVTM; CDR2 reads ANQGSEA. This CDR3 has 12 residues. CDR3 coding DNA: TGCAGCGTTGGGGGGGCTGATGAAAAACTGTTTTTT. It is translated as CSVGGADEKLFF.

This sequence joins TRBV29-1 and TRBJ2-1; D is unresolved. The V gene's germline CDR1 is SQVTM and CDR2 ANQGSEA. The germline V and J ends were trimmed by 6 bases and 6 bases, with 15 bases remaining between them. The CDR3 extends over 13 amino acids. CDR3 amino acids: CSVLTEGANEQFF. The DNA of the CDR3 is TGCAGCGTCCTGACGGAAGGAGCCAATGAGCAGTTCTTC.

The chain employs TRBV7-6 and TRBJ2-5; tentatively, D is TRBD1 (6 bases). The V end was cut by 4 bases, the J end by 2 bases, with 14 bases between. The V gene's germline CDR1 is SGHVS and CDR2 FNYEAQ. The CDR3 contains 15 residues. The CDR3, as DNA: TGTGCCAGCAGCTGGGGACAAACCCTTCAAGAGACCCAGTACTTC. This codes for CASSWGQTLQETQYF.

The chain links TRBV18 to TRBJ2-3; 13 nucleotides agree with TRBD2. Losses at the gene ends were 6 bases for V and 4 bases for J; bases not matched to a gene: 7. The germline V gene has CDR1 KGHSH and CDR2 LQKENI. This CDR3 comprises 16 residues. In DNA, the CDR3 is TGTGCCAGCTCCTCTGGACTAGCGGGAGCCGCAGATACGCAGTATTTT. Translated, it gives CASSSGLAGAADTQYF.